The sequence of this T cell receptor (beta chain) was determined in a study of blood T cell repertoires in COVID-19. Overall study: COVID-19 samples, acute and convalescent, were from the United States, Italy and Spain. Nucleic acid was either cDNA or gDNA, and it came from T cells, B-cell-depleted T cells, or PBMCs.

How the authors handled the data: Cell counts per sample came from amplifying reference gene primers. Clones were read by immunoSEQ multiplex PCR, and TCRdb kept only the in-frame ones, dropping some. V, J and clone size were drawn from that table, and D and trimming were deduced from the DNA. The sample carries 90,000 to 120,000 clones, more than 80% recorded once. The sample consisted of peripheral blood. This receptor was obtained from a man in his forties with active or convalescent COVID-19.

CDR3 protein: CATLDRGVEETQYF. The CDR3 coding sequence is TGTGCCACCCTCGACCGGGGGGTCGAGGAGACCCAGTACTTC. The gene calls are TRBV15 and TRBJ2-5; 7 bases fit TRBD2. The trim removed 8 bases at V and 5 bases at J, leaving 11 bases unmatched. Looked up from germline, CDR1 is LNHNV and CDR2 is YYDKDF (reference sequence). CDR3 size: 14 residues.